The 5 T cell receptor beta chains reported below all come from one sample, sequenced in a study of T cell responses to AZD1222 COVID-19 vaccine. Libraries were prepared by immunoSEQ multiplex PCR; TCRdb keeps only in-frame clonotypes and omits some of them. Of some 150,000 clones detected, approximately 93% appear once; the ten largest clones hold less than 1%. Sequenced material: peripheral blood, taken on day 0 of MenACWY control vaccination. The receptors were sampled from an adult in good health.

V gene TRBV30 combines with J gene TRBJ1-5; D ambiguous. Germline V CDR1 and CDR2: GTSNPN, SVGIG (reference sequence). V shed 0 bases and J shed 4 bases, with 10 bases lying between them. This CDR3 has 14 residues. CDR3 sequence reads: CAWSVTVSNQPQHF. The CDR3, as DNA: TGTGCCTGGAGTGTAACGGTTTCTAATCAGCCCCAGCATTTT.

This chain links TRBV10-3 with TRBJ1-3; D not certain. Germline-derived CDR1 and CDR2 are ENHRY and SYGVKD. This CDR3 contains 15 residues. V was clipped by 2 bases and J by 0 bases, with 8 bases between them. The CDR3 nucleotides are TGTGCCATCAGTGAGGGAGAAAGCTCTGGAAACACCATATATTTT. Encoded protein: CAISEGESSGNTIYF.

The CDR3 loop is CASSYGTRNTIYF. CDR3 nucleotide sequence: TGTGCCAGCAGCTACGGGACCAGAAACACCATATATTTT. V usage is TRBV3-1 (or the pseudogene TRBV3-2) and J usage is TRBJ1-3, with a possible D match to TRBD1 (5 bases). In germline, CDR1 is LGHDT, CDR2 YNNKEL (reference sequence). CDR3 length: 13 residues. V was pared by 5 bases and J by 5 bases, with 10 bases between.

This clone was detected only once. Other DNA sequences from this sample encode an identical CDR3 as well. V usage is TRBV11-1 and J usage is TRBJ2-7; D tentatively fits TRBD1 or TRBD2 (5 bases each). The CDR3 has 14 amino acids. Germline V gene lookup returns CDR1 SGHAT and CDR2 FQDESV (reference sequence). V was clipped by 0 bases and J by 2 bases, with 8 bases between them. CDR3 nucleotides: TGTGCCAGCAGCTTAGCGAGGGGTCCCTACGAGCAGTACTTC. Translation gives CASSLARGPYEQYF.

The CDR3 here is CASSQGVGTEAFF. CDR3 bases: TGTGCCAGCAGTCAGGGGGTGGGCACTGAAGCTTTCTTT. The chain employs TRBV28 and TRBJ1-1; TRBD1 aligns across 7 bases. V trimming: 5 bases; J trimming: 4 bases; junction bases outside the gene matches: 4. In germline, CDR1 is MDHEN, CDR2 SYDVKM. The CDR3 length is 13 residues.